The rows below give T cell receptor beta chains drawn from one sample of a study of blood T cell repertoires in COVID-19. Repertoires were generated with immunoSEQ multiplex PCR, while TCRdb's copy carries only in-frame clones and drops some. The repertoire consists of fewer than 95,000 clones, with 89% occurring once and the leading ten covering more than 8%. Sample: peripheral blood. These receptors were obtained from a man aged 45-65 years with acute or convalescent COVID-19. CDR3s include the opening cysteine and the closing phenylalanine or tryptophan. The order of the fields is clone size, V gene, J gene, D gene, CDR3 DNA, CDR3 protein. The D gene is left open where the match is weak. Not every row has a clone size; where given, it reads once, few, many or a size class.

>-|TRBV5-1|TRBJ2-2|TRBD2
TGCGCCAGCAGCTTTAGAGCGGGGGCGGACACCGGGGAGCTGTTTTTT
CASSFRAGADTGELFF
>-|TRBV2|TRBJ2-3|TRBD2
TGTGCCAGCAGTCCCCGGACTAGCGGGGGGGCGGATACGCAGTATTTT
CASSPRTSGGADTQYF
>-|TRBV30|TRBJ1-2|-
TGTGCCTGGGAACGGGGGGGGTCCCTCGGACGCTATGGCTACACCTTC
CAWERGGSLGRYGYTF
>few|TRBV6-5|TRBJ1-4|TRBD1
TGTGCCAGCAGTTACCGGCCGGGACAGGCTAATGAAAAACTGTTTTTT
CASSYRPGQANEKLFF
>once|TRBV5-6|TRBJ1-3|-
TGTGCCAGCAGCTTGGGGACAGTTTCTGGAAACACCATATATTTT
CASSLGTVSGNTIYF
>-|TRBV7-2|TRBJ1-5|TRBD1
TGTGCCAGCAGCCCGACAGGGGCCAATCAGCCCCAGCATTTT
CASSPTGANQPQHF
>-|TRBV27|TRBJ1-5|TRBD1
TGTGCCAGCAGCTTCAGGGGGGCCGCCGGTCAGCCCCAGCATTTT
CASSFRGAAGQPQHF
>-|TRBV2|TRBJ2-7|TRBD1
TGTGCCAGCTCAAAAGGACAGGGGGAGATTTACGAGCAGTACTTC
CASSKGQGEIYEQYF
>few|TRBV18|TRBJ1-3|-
TGTGCCAGCTCCCCGGGAGATTTTGCGTGGAGCTCTGGAAACACCATATATTTT
CASSPGDFAWSSGNTIYF
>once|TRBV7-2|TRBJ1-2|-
TGTGCCAGCAGCCTCGCAGGGGCGATTGGCTACACCTTC
CASSLAGAIGYTF
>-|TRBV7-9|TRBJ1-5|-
TGTGCCAGCAGCCCCTGGACCCCTTCGGGGAGCAATCAGCCCCAGCATTTT
CASSPWTPSGSNQPQHF
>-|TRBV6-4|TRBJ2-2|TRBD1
TGTGCCAGCAGTGACCGAACAGGGGAAAAGGGGCTTTTT
CASSDRTGEKGLF
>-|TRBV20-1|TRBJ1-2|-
TGCAGTGCTAGTAGTGGACAATACTACTATGGCTACACCTTC
CSASSGQYYYGYTF
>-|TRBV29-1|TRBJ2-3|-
TGCAGCGTTGCCCGCCAAGGAGGAACAGATACGCAGTATTTT
CSVARQGGTDTQYF
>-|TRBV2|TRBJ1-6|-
TGTGCCAGCAGGAGGACATTATTTAATTCACCCCTCCACTTT
CASRRTLFNSPLHF
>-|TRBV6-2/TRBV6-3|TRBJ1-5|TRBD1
TGTGCCAGCAGTTACGGGAGGGACAGGTCACAGCCCCAGCATTTT
CASSYGRDRSQPQHF
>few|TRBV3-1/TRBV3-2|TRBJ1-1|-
TGTGCCAGCAGCCAAGTGTCGGGCGCGGGCACTGAAGCTTTCTTT
CASSQVSGAGTEAFF
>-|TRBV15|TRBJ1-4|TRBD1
TGTGCCACCAGCAGAGATAGACAGGGTGGTGAAAAACTGTTTTTT
CATSRDRQGGEKLFF
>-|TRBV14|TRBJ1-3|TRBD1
TGTGCCAGTACGGACAGGCCGACCCTCGGAAACACCATATATTTT
CASTDRPTLGNTIYF
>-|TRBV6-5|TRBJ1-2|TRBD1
TGTGCCAGCAGCCCACAGGGGATTAGGTATGGCTACACCTTC
CASSPQGIRYGYTF
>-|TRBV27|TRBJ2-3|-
TGTGCCAGCAGTCCTGACATAACCCTTACGCAGTATTTT
CASSPDITLTQYF
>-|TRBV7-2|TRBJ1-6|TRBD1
TGTGCCAGCAGCTTCACAGGGGATTCCTATAATTCACCCCTCCACTTT
CASSFTGDSYNSPLHF
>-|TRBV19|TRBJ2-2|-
TGTGCCAGTAGTATAGATCCCCCTGGGGCGGGGGCGCGGAACACCGGGGAGCTGTTTTTT
CASSIDPPGAGARNTGELFF